This T cell receptor (beta chain) was recorded in a study of blood T cell repertoires in COVID-19. Original analysis: Researchers report that nucleated cell counts were estimated from reference gene primer amplification. The table came from immunoSEQ multiplex PCR; TCRdb's copy has only in-frame clones and leaves some out. Clonal size and the V and J genes are those of that table, whereas D and trimming came from the DNA. The data show tens of thousands of clones, roughly 90% seen once. Sequencing was carried out using peripheral blood. This clonotype was sampled from a human donor with active COVID-19. The donor label of this sample is uncertain.

The CDR3 spells CASGERGQNTEAFF. CDR3 nucleotide sequence: TGTGCCAGCGGTGAGAGAGGGCAGAACACTGAAGCTTTCTTT. V is TRBV11-3 and J is TRBJ1-1, with D hard to call. The germline V gene encodes CDR1 SGHNT and CDR2 YENEEA. V lost 8 bases and J 1 base, leaving 14 bases between the germline ends. This CDR3 spans 14 amino acids.